This section outlines one T cell receptor (beta chain) sequence together with its context. What it binds is not known. This CDR3 is 13 amino acids long. Germline-derived CDR1 and CDR2 are SQVTM and ANQGSEA. This entry is derived from a study of identical twins. Using its own MiXCR run on the 5' RACE reads, TCRdb lists one record per CDR3 protein. The sample has roughly 260,000 distinct CDR3 sequences, about an eighth seen once. Study-level findings and limits: Insertion counts were lower in abundant cord blood beta clonotypes, a trend that memory repertoires did not show. These conclusions were based on statistical analysis (cross-sectional, not following the same donors). Among out-of-frame alpha sequences shared by twins, low generation probability occurred in excess.

The TCR originated in a young woman in good health. The J gene is TRBJ1-1, the V gene TRBV29-1, with D perhaps matching TRBD1 (5 bases). The sequenced sample was memory (CD45RO+) T cells sorted from blood. In DNA form, the CDR3 reads TGCAGTGGAGGGGAAGGATCCTGGTCCGAAGCTTTCTTT. Translated: CSGGEGSWSEAFF.